A selection of T cell receptor beta chains follows, all from one sample in a study of Ad26.COV2.S vaccination and SARS-CoV-2 variants. Sequencing was performed with immunoSEQ multiplex PCR; in TCRdb, only in-frame clones are kept and a portion is missing. The sample carries about 250,000 clones, around 88% recorded once. The specimen comprised peripheral blood, sampled in a trial of Ad26.COV2.S vaccine versus placebo. The receptors derive from a person between 18 and 65 years old who received the Ad26.COV2.S COVID-19 vaccine or a placebo. CDR3s include the opening cysteine and the closing phenylalanine or tryptophan. Each record gives: CDR3 length, V gene, J gene, D gene, clone size, CDR3 protein, CDR3 DNA. A D gene is named only where the DNA matches it firmly. Part of the rows lack a size; the others show once, few, many or a class for expanded clones.

CDR3 length: 13
V gene: TRBV7-2
J gene: TRBJ1-6
D gene: -
clone size: once
CDR3 protein: CASSFDFRSPLHF
CDR3 DNA: TGTGCCAGCAGCTTCGATTTTCGGTCACCCCTCCACTTT

CDR3 length: 16
V gene: TRBV7-9
J gene: TRBJ1-3
D gene: TRBD1
clone size: -
CDR3 protein: CASSLKGAYSGNTIYF
CDR3 DNA: TGTGCCAGCAGCCTAAAGGGGGCTTACTCTGGAAACACCATATATTTT

CDR3 length: 17
V gene: TRBV6-1
J gene: TRBJ1-2
D gene: TRBD1
clone size: -
CDR3 protein: CASSEGQGARANYGYTF
CDR3 DNA: TGTGCCAGCAGTGAAGGGCAGGGGGCCCGAGCTAACTATGGCTACACCTTC

CDR3 length: 13
V gene: TRBV19
J gene: TRBJ2-5
D gene: -
clone size: once
CDR3 protein: CASSISSGGTQYF
CDR3 DNA: TGTGCCAGTAGTATTAGCTCCGGAGGGACCCAGTACTTC

CDR3 length: 16
V gene: TRBV7-3
J gene: TRBJ2-3
D gene: TRBD1
clone size: -
CDR3 protein: CASSLMGRGRGDTQYF
CDR3 DNA: TGTGCCAGCAGCTTAATGGGCAGGGGGCGGGGAGATACGCAGTATTTT

CDR3 length: 17
V gene: TRBV14
J gene: TRBJ1-3
D gene: -
clone size: -
CDR3 protein: CASSPGGLLSSGNTIYF
CDR3 DNA: TGTGCCAGCAGCCCCGGAGGACTACTGAGCTCTGGAAACACCATATATTTT

CDR3 length: 14
V gene: TRBV3-1/TRBV3-2
J gene: TRBJ1-1
D gene: -
clone size: -
CDR3 protein: CASSPQGWVTEAFF
CDR3 DNA: TGTGCCAGCAGCCCGCAGGGATGGGTCACTGAAGCTTTCTTT

CDR3 length: 17
V gene: TRBV7-9
J gene: TRBJ2-5
D gene: TRBD1
clone size: -
CDR3 protein: CASSLGIQGQWGETQYF
CDR3 DNA: TGTGCCAGCAGCTTAGGAATACAGGGGCAGTGGGGAGAGACCCAGTACTTC

CDR3 length: 15
V gene: TRBV7-9
J gene: TRBJ1-3
D gene: TRBD1
clone size: -
CDR3 protein: CASSPVGTGGNTIYF
CDR3 DNA: TGTGCCAGCAGCCCCGTAGGCACAGGGGGTAACACCATATATTTT

CDR3 length: 17
V gene: TRBV6-2/TRBV6-3
J gene: TRBJ1-5
D gene: TRBD1
clone size: -
CDR3 protein: CASSHGGQRSVNQPQHF
CDR3 DNA: TGTGCCAGCAGTCACGGGGGACAGAGATCCGTCAATCAGCCCCAGCATTTT